The 32 T cell receptor beta chains presented below share a single source sample, sequenced in a study of Tregs in tolerant kidney transplant recipients. The assay was immunoSEQ multiplex PCR, and TCRdb's table has in-frame clones only and misses some. Of 70,000 to 95,000 clones detected, more than 85% appear once; the ten largest clones hold approximately 0.37%. Sequenced material: Tregs from blood, taken before the transplant. These receptors were taken from a human donor who received a combined kidney and bone marrow transplant.

This clone has just one count. CDR3 nucleotides: TGTGCCAGCAGCTTGCCCCATAATTCACCCCTCCACTTT. Amino acids: CASSLPHNSPLHF. The gene calls are TRBV7-9 and TRBJ1-6; D unclear. V was clipped by 3 bases and J by 5 bases, with 5 bases between them. The germline gives CDR1 SEHNR, CDR2 FQNEAQ (reference sequence). This CDR3 has 13 amino acids.

CDR3 coding DNA: TGTGCTAGTGGTTTAGAGGGGGTGTCGCCCACTAAACGGTGTGCAGATACGCAGTATTTT. It codes for CASGLEGVSPTKRCADTQYF. J is TRBJ2-3 and V is TRBV12-5; a possible D gene is TRBD1 (6 bases). The CDR3 sequence is 20 residues long. Germline V gene sequence: CDR1 LGHNT, CDR2 FRNRAP. V lost 3 bases and J 4 bases, leaving 29 bases between the germline ends.

V and J are TRBV30 and TRBJ1-4, with a tentative D call TRBD1 (5 bases). This CDR3 contains 15 residues. Deletions cut 2 bases from V and 8 bases from J, with 18 bases between. Germline lookup yields CDR1 GTSNPN and CDR2 SVGIG (reference sequence). The CDR3: CAWSTGRSFPEKLFF. CDR3 DNA sequence: TGTGCCTGGAGTACGGGACGGAGCTTTCCCGAAAAACTGTTTTTT.

The V gene is TRBV18, the J gene TRBJ2-5; D is uncertain. Trimming removed 0 bases at V and 5 bases at J, with 10 bases between. In germline, CDR1 is KGHSH, CDR2 LQKENI. There are 14 residues in the CDR3. The CDR3 is CASSPPTVVETQYF. DNA of the CDR3: TGTGCCAGCTCACCACCAACAGTTGTGGAGACCCAGTACTTC.

The CDR3 is CASSLDSRSGNTIYF. CDR3 bases: TGCGCCAGCAGCTTGGACTCACGCTCTGGAAACACCATATATTTT. The V and J genes are TRBV5-1 and TRBJ1-3; D not resolved. CDR3 length: 15 residues. Germline loops: CDR1 SGHRS, CDR2 YFSETQ. The V end was cut by 0 bases, the J end by 0 bases, with 7 bases between.

The genes are TRBV29-1 and TRBJ2-1; the D gene is possibly TRBD1 (5 bases). The CDR3 is 13 amino acids. V shed 3 bases and J shed 8 bases, with 14 bases lying between them. CDR1 is SQVTM and CDR2 is ANQGSEA in the germline V gene. In DNA, the CDR3 is TGCAGCGTTGAGGCTTCAGGGATATATGAGCAGTTCTTC. It yields the protein CSVEASGIYEQFF.

V usage is TRBV19 and J usage is TRBJ1-4; 7 bases agree with TRBD1. Germline assignment: CDR1 LNHDA and CDR2 SQIVND (reference sequence). The CDR3 covers 14 residues. J lost 6 bases, V lost 4 bases, and 5 bases had no gene match. The CDR3 DNA sequence: TGTGCCAGTAGTACGGACAGGAGGCATGAAAAACTGTTTTTT. This translates into CASSTDRRHEKLFF.

The V gene is TRBV18, the J gene TRBJ1-6; TRBD1 matches 10 bases. Per the germline V gene, CDR1 is KGHSH and CDR2 is LQKENI. The CDR3 sequence is 15 residues long. V was pared by 3 bases and J by 7 bases, with 3 bases of the junction left unmatched. The CDR3: CASSPRDRGNSPLHF. The CDR3 DNA reads as TGTGCCAGCTCACCCCGGGACAGGGGAAATTCACCCCTCCACTTT.

This clone was seen just once. The V call is TRBV27, the J call TRBJ2-1; 10 positions agree with TRBD2. The V segment lost 4 bases and the J segment 2 bases; nucleotides outside the gene matches: 2. CDR3 length: 15 amino acids. The germline CDR1 and CDR2 sequences are MNHEY and SMNVEV (reference sequence). The CDR3 sequence is CASSSSGSPYNEQFF. The CDR3, as DNA: TGTGCCAGCAGTTCTAGCGGGAGCCCCTACAATGAGCAGTTCTTC.

The V gene is TRBV5-4, the J gene TRBJ2-2; D is unresolved. The V gene lost 0 bases and the J gene lost 0 bases, with 9 bases spanning the gap. The CDR3 sequence is 16 residues long. Germline CDR1 and CDR2: SGHNT and YYREEE (reference sequence). Here the CDR3 reads CASSLAQKANTGELFF. CDR3 coding DNA: TGTGCCAGCAGCTTGGCGCAGAAAGCGAACACCGGGGAGCTGTTTTTT.

This chain connects TRBV6-1 to TRBJ2-7; 10 positions match TRBD2. CDR1 is MNHNS and CDR2 is SASEGT in the germline V gene. This CDR3 comprises 13 residues. J was trimmed by 2 bases and V by 8 bases; bases with no gene match: 3. The CDR3 here is CASRLAGTYEQYF. The CDR3 DNA reads TGTGCCAGCCGACTAGCGGGCACCTACGAGCAGTACTTC.

The CDR3 here is CSVAGQGAWNTEAFF. CDR3 DNA sequence: TGCAGCGTAGCGGGACAGGGGGCGTGGAACACTGAAGCTTTCTTT. The gene calls are TRBV29-1 and TRBJ1-1, with 12 bases aligning to TRBD1. The CDR3 length is 15 residues. Germline CDR1 and CDR2: SQVTM and ANQGSEA. Trimming removed 6 bases from V and 1 base from J; junction bases left unmatched: 6.

This chain joins TRBV19 and TRBJ1-4; TRBD1 matches at 8 bases. The ends lost 3 bases at V and 8 bases at J; junction bases unmatched: 8. The CDR3 has 15 residues. CDR1 and CDR2 (germline): LNHDA, SQIVND (reference sequence). The CDR3 spells CASSMWAAGGEKLFF. The DNA for the CDR3 is TGTGCCAGTAGTATGTGGGCGGCAGGGGGCGAAAAACTGTTTTTT.

The chain couples TRBV5-6 to TRBJ2-7; maybe TRBD1 (5 bases). With 0 bases removed from V and 2 bases from J, the gap between germline ends came to 18 bases. This CDR3 comprises 17 residues. The germline CDR1 and CDR2 sequences are SGHDT and YYEEEE. This CDR3 reads CASSLAREGAKTYEQYF. CDR3 DNA sequence: TGTGCCAGCAGCTTGGCCAGGGAAGGGGCCAAAACCTACGAGCAGTACTTC. Full variable domain (remainder filled in from reference TRBV5-6 and TRBJ2-7): DAGVTQSPTHLIKTRGQQVTLRCSPKSGHDTVSWYQQALGQGPQFIFQYYEEEERQRGNFPDRFSGHQFPNYSSELNVNALLLGDSALYLCASSLAREGAKTYEQYFGPGTRLTVT.

J is TRBJ2-7 and V is TRBV7-8, with D maybe TRBD1 (6 bases). Per germline, CDR1 SGHVS and CDR2 FQNEAQ. Trimming removed 5 bases from V and 0 bases from J, with 14 bases in between. The CDR3 spans 15 residues. The CDR3 bases are TGTGCCAGCAGCCATACAGGGTTAAGCTCCTACGAGCAGTACTTC. As protein: CASSHTGLSSYEQYF.

This clone was seen a handful of times. The V and J genes are TRBV11-3 and TRBJ2-3; 7 bases fit TRBD2. The germline CDR1 and CDR2 sequences are SGHNT and YENEEA. Losses at the gene ends were 5 bases for V and 1 base for J; bases not matched to a gene: 9. The CDR3 covers 16 residues. CDR3 bases: TGTGCCAGCAGCCTCCACGGGACTAAGGGCACAGATACGCAGTATTTT. Translating it yields CASSLHGTKGTDTQYF.

This clone appeared a single time. The chain is built from TRBV9 and TRBJ2-5; 10 bases are shared with TRBD2. The CDR3 spans 15 residues. Trimming removed 0 bases from V and 5 bases from J; junction bases left unmatched: 4. Germline V gene data show CDR1 as SGDLS and CDR2 as YYNGEE. The CDR3 reads CASSVGGAGGETQYF. CDR3 nucleotides: TGTGCCAGCAGCGTAGGTGGAGCGGGAGGGGAGACCCAGTACTTC.

The V and J genes are TRBV4-2 and TRBJ2-3, with D perhaps matching TRBD1 or TRBD2 (5 bases each). Germline values: CDR1 LGHNA, CDR2 YNFKEQ. The germline V and J ends were trimmed by 0 bases and 8 bases, with 15 bases remaining between them. The CDR3 is made up of 15 amino acids. The CDR3 bases are TGTGCCAGCAGCCAAGATGGAACTAGGGGCAGTACGCAGTATTTT. Protein sequence: CASSQDGTRGSTQYF.

This clone was seen only a few times. The chain carries TRBV5-4 and TRBJ2-3; D ambiguous. Trimming shortened V by 4 bases and J by 1 base, and 13 bases separated the two germline ends. In germline, CDR1 is SGHNT, CDR2 YYREEE (reference sequence). CDR3 size: 15 residues. CDR3 DNA: TGTGCCAGCAGCCCTCCTGATAAGGGCACAGATACGCAGTATTTT. Amino acids: CASSPPDKGTDTQYF.

This clone appeared a single time. CDR3 coding DNA: TGTGCCAGCAGCGTAGATGGTTATTCTAAGACCCAGTACTTC. Protein product: CASSVDGYSKTQYF. The rearrangement links TRBV9 to TRBJ2-5; D call uncertain. Per the germline V gene, CDR1 is SGDLS and CDR2 is YYNGEE. Trimming shortened V by 0 bases and J by 6 bases, and 12 bases separated the two germline ends. The CDR3 spans 14 residues.

The genes are TRBV13 and TRBJ2-4, with D possibly matching TRBD1 (6 bases). Germline loops: CDR1 PRHDT, CDR2 FYEKMQ (reference sequence). Trimming removed 5 bases at V and 2 bases at J, with 10 bases between. This CDR3 is 14 amino acids long. The CDR3 is CASSRTGSKNIQYF. CDR3 nucleotides: TGTGCCAGCAGCCGTACAGGGTCCAAAAACATTCAGTACTTC.

This clone was detected only a few times. The chain employs TRBV6-5 and TRBJ2-7; no clear D. V dropped 7 bases and J dropped 0 bases, with 13 bases sitting between them. Per the germline V gene, CDR1 is MNHEY and CDR2 is SVGAGI. The CDR3 has 14 amino acids. The CDR3 bases are TGTGCCAGCACCCTAGGGCTGAGCTCCTACGAGCAGTACTTC. Protein product: CASTLGLSSYEQYF.

This clone was picked up a small number of times. This chain links TRBV7-6 with TRBJ1-3; no definite D call. V gave up 1 base and J gave up 0 bases, with 10 bases separating them. The CDR3 sequence is 16 residues long. Per the germline V gene, CDR1 is SGHVS and CDR2 is FNYEAQ. The CDR3 region is CASSLVAGISGNTIYF. The DNA of the CDR3 is TGTGCCAGCAGCTTAGTTGCTGGAATCTCTGGAAACACCATATATTTT.

This clone was observed a handful of times. The chain joins TRBV5-6 to TRBJ2-5; the D gene could be TRBD1 or TRBD2 (6 bases each). Trimming cost V 0 bases and J 5 bases, with 14 bases left between them. Germline V CDR1 and CDR2: SGHDT, YYEEEE. The CDR3 extends over 15 amino acids. The DNA for the CDR3 is TGTGCCAGCAGCTTGGATGGGGGGCGGAGGGAGACCCAGTACTTC. Protein: CASSLDGGRRETQYF.

This clone has a single count. V and J are TRBV7-2 and TRBJ1-5; 9 nucleotides agree with TRBD1. In germline, CDR1 is SGHTA, CDR2 FQGNSA. This CDR3 is built from 17 residues. V gave up 5 bases and J gave up 3 bases; unmatched junction bases: 11. The CDR3 DNA reads TGTGCCAGCAGCGCCAGCCTAACAGGGGGCGTCAATCAGCCCCAGCATTTT. Its translation: CASSASLTGGVNQPQHF.

V is TRBV10-3 and J is TRBJ1-1, with 7 bases aligning to TRBD1. Looked up from germline, CDR1 is ENHRY and CDR2 is SYGVKD. CDR3 length equals 13 residues. The junction had 8 bases not matched to a gene; V was cut back by 6 bases and J by 7 bases. CDR3 loop: CAIRDSQGSEAFF. The CDR3 coding sequence is TGTGCCATCAGGGACTCACAGGGGAGTGAAGCTTTCTTT.

Here the CDR3 reads CASSYITSYEQYF. In DNA form, the CDR3 reads TGTGCCAGCAGTTATATTACCTCCTACGAGCAGTACTTC. The V and J genes are TRBV28 and TRBJ2-7; D gene unclear. Trimming pared 4 bases from V and 0 bases from J, leaving 7 bases between. Germline lookup yields CDR1 MDHEN and CDR2 SYDVKM. The CDR3 loop spans 13 amino acids.

This clone was counted a single time. The chain's CDR3 is CASSQIRDSTDTQYF. In DNA, the CDR3 is TGTGCCAGCAGCCAAATCCGGGACAGCACAGATACGCAGTATTTT. The chain links TRBV16 to TRBJ2-3; perhaps D is TRBD1 or TRBD2 (5 bases each). This CDR3 region has 15 residues. The germline V gene has CDR1 KGHSY and CDR2 FQNENV. Trimming cost V 2 bases and J 0 bases, with 9 bases left between them.

V usage is TRBV6-1 and J usage is TRBJ2-1; 12 bases line up with TRBD2. The CDR3 consists of 15 residues. Trimming took 6 bases from V and 0 from J; bases not matched to a gene: 0. Germline V gives CDR1 MNHNS, CDR2 SASEGT. This CDR3 is CASRGLAGSYNEQFF. The DNA of the CDR3 is TGTGCCAGCAGGGGACTAGCGGGCTCCTACAATGAGCAGTTCTTC.

The V gene is TRBV7-2, the J gene TRBJ2-7; D perhaps matches TRBD2 (6 bases). Germline V gene data show CDR1 as SGHTA and CDR2 as FQGNSA. V lost 3 bases and J 8 bases, leaving 23 bases between the germline ends. The CDR3 length is 16 residues. The CDR3 is CASSLEGGGPPTKQYF. CDR3 bases: TGTGCCAGCAGCTTGGAGGGAGGCGGGCCGCCTACGAAGCAGTACTTC.

The V and J genes are TRBV5-1 and TRBJ2-2, with D tentatively TRBD2 (5 bases). The CDR3 sequence is 14 residues long. Germline CDR1 and CDR2: SGHRS and YFSETQ. V lost 0 bases and J lost 3, with 6 bases in between. CDR3 bases: TGCGCCAGCAGCTTGGCGGAGGACACCGGGGAGCTGTTTTTT. The encoded protein is CASSLAEDTGELFF.

This clone was picked up a small number of times. This rearrangement joins TRBV27 to TRBJ2-5, with a possible D match to TRBD2 (5 bases). The V end was cut by 2 bases, the J end by 5 bases, with 15 bases between. The CDR3 has 15 amino acids. The germline V gene has CDR1 MNHEY and CDR2 SMNVEV (reference sequence). The CDR3 reads CASSLGGRRWETQYF. CDR3 in DNA: TGTGCCAGCAGTTTAGGCGGCAGGAGGTGGGAGACCCAGTACTTC.